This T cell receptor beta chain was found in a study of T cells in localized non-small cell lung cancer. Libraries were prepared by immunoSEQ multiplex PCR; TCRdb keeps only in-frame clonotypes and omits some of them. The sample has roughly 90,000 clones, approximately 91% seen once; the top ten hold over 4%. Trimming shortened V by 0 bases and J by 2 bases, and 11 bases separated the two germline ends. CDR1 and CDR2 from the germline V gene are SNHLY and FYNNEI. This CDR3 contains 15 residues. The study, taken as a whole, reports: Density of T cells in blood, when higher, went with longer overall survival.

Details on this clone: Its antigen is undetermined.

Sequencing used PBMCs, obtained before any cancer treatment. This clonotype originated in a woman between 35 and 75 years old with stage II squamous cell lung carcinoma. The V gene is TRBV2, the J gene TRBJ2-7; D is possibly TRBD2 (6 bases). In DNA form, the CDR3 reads TGTGCCAGCAGTGAAGCTGACGGACTACCCTACGAGCAGTACTTC. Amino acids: CASSEADGLPYEQYF.